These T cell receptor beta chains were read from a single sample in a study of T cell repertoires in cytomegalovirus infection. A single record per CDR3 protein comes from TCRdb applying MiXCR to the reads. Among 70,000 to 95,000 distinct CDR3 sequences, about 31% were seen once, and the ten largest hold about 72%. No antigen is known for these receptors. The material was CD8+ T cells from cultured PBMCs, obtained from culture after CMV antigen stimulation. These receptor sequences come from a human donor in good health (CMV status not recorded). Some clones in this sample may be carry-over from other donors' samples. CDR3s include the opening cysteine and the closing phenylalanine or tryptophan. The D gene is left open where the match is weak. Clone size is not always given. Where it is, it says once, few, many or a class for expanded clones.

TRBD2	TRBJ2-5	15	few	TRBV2	CASSEDPGGQETQYF	TGTGCCAGCAGTGAAGATCCGGGGGGACAAGAGACCCAGTACTTC
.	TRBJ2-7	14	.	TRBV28	CASSTPGTSSEQYF	TGTGCCAGCAGTACACCCGGGACAAGTAGCGAGCAGTACTTC
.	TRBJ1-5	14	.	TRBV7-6	CASSSERTYESQHF	TGTGCCAGCAGCTCGGAGCGTACCTATGAGTCCCAGCATTTT
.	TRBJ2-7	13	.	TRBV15	CATNKGVDYEQYF	TGTGCCACCAATAAAGGCGTAGACTACGAGCAGTACTTC
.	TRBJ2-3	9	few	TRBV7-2	CARQDTQYF	TGTGCCAGGCAGGATACGCAGTATTTT
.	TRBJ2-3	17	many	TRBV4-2	CASSQEGRLSGTDTQYF	TGTGCCAGCAGCCAAGAGGGGAGACTATCGGGCACAGATACGCAGTATTTT
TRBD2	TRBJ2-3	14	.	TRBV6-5	CASRIGLAGDTQYF	TGTGCCAGCAGGATAGGACTAGCGGGAGATACGCAGTATTTT
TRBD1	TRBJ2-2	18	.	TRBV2	CASSETRLGQGATGELFF	TGTGCCAGCAGCGAAACCCGATTGGGACAGGGGGCAACCGGGGAGCTGTTTTTT
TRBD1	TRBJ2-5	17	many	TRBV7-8	CASSSTGGGGIQETQYF	TGTGCCAGCAGCTCGACAGGGGGCGGGGGAATCCAAGAGACCCAGTACTTC
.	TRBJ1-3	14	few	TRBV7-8	CASSSTDSGNTIYF	TGTGCCAGCAGCTCGACCGACAGCGGCAACACCATATATTTT
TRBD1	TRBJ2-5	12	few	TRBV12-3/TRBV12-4	CASSPTGAAQYF	TGTGCCAGCAGTCCCACAGGGGCGGCCCAGTACTTC
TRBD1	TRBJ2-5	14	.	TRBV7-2	CASSQTGMEETQYF	TGTGCCAGCAGCCAGACAGGGATGGAAGAGACCCAGTACTTC
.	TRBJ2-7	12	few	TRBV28	CATRIGSGEQYF	TGTGCCACCAGGATAGGGTCCGGCGAGCAGTACTTC
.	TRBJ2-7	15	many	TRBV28	CASSPDSPRYYEQYF	TGTGCCAGCAGCCCAGACAGTCCTCGATACTACGAGCAGTACTTC
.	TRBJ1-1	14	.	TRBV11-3	CASSQAGQNTEAFF	TGTGCCAGCAGCCAAGCGGGTCAGAACACTGAAGCTTTCTTT
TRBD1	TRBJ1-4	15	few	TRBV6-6	CASSQDRATNEKLFF	TGTGCCAGCAGTCAAGACAGGGCAACTAATGAAAAACTGTTTTTT
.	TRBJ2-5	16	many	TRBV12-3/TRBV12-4	CASSQTGTLGQETQYF	TGTGCCAGCTCCCAGACCGGGACCCTAGGTCAAGAGACCCAGTACTTC
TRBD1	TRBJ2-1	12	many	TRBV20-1	CSARITGDEQFF	TGCAGTGCTAGAATTACAGGGGATGAGCAGTTCTTC
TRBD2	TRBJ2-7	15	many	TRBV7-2	CASSLASSGGYEQYF	TGTGCCAGCAGCTTAGCGTCTAGCGGGGGTTACGAGCAGTACTTC
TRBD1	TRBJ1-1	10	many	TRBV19	CASGTVEAFF	TGTGCCAGTGGGACAGTTGAAGCTTTCTTT
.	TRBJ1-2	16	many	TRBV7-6	CASSLYGGGNNYGYTF	TGTGCCAGCAGCCTCTATGGCGGAGGCAACAACTATGGCTACACCTTC
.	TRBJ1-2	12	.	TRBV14	CASSQDFYGYTF	TGTGCCAGCAGCCAAGACTTCTATGGCTACACCTTC
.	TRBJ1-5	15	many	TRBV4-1	CASSQERVPNQPQHF	TGCGCCAGCAGCCAAGAACGGGTCCCTAATCAGCCCCAGCATTTT
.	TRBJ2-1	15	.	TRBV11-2	CASSPDSGAYNEQFF	TGTGCCAGCAGCCCTGACAGTGGTGCCTACAATGAGCAGTTCTTC
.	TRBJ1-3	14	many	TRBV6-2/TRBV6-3	CASSRGLFGNTIYF	TGTGCCAGCAGCAGAGGGCTGTTCGGAAACACCATATATTTT
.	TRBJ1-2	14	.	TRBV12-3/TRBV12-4	CASRTPGPGYGYTF	TGTGCCAGCAGGACTCCGGGACCCGGTTATGGCTACACCTTC
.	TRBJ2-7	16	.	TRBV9	CASSVNPGTSTYEQYF	TGTGCCAGCAGCGTCAATCCCGGGACATCTACCTACGAGCAGTACTTC
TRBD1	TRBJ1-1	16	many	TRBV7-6	CASSLRTGFRNTEAFF	TGTGCCAGCAGCTTAAGGACAGGGTTTCGTAACACTGAAGCTTTCTTT
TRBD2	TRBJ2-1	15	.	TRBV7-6	CASSLVAGGVNEQFF	TGTGCCAGCAGCTTGGTAGCGGGGGGTGTAAATGAGCAGTTCTTC
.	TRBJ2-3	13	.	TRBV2	CANTPGRTDTQYF	TGTGCCAACACCCCGGGGAGAACAGATACGCAGTATTTT